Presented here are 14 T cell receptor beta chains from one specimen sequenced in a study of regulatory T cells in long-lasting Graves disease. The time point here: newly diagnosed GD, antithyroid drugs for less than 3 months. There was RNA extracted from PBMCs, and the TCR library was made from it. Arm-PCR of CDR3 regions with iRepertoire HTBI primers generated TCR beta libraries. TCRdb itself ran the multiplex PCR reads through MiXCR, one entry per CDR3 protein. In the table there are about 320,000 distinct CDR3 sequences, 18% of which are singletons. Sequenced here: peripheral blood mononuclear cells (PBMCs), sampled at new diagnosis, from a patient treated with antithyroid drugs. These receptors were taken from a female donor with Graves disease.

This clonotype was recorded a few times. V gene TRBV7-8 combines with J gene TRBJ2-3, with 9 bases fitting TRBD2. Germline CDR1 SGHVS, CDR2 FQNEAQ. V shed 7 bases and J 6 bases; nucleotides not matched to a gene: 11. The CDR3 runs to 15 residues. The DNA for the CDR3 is TGTGCCAGCATTTCTTTAGCGGGAGTAAGTGATACGCAGTATTTT. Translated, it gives CASISLAGVSDTQYF.

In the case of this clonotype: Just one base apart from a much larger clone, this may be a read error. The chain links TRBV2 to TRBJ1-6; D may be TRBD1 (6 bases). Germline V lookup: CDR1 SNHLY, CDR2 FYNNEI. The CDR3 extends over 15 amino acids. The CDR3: CASSLGTGPNSPPHF. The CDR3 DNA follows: TGTGCCAGCAGTTTAGGCACAGGGCCAAATTCACCCCCCCACTTT.

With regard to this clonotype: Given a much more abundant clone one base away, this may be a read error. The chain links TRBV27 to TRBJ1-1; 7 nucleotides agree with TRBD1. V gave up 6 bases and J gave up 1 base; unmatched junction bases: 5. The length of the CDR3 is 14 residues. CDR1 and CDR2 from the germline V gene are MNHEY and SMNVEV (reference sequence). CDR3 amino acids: CASRDRAQNTEAFF. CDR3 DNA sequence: TGTGCCAGCAGAGACAGGGCCCAGAACACTGAAGCTTTCTTT.

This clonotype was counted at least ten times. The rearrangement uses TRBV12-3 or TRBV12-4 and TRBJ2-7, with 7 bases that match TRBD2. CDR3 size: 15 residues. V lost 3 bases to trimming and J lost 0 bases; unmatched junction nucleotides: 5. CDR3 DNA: TGTGCCAGCAGTTTTTACGCGGGAGACTCCTACGAGCAGTACTTC. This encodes CASSFYAGDSYEQYF.

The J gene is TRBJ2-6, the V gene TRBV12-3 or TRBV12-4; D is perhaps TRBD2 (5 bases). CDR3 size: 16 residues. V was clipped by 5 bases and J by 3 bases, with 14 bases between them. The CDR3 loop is CASSRTYNFGANVLTF. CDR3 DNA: TGTGCCAGCAGTAGGACTTATAACTTTGGGGCCAACGTCCTGACTTTC.

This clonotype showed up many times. CDR3 coding DNA: TGTGCCAGCAGCTCGAGGGTTTATGGCTACACCTTC. Protein product: CASSSRVYGYTF. The chain has TRBV7-9 and TRBJ1-2, with no clear D. CDR1 is SEHNR, CDR2 FQNEAQ, per germline (reference sequence). V was trimmed by 4 bases and J by 5 bases, leaving 8 bases between them. CDR3 size: 12 residues.

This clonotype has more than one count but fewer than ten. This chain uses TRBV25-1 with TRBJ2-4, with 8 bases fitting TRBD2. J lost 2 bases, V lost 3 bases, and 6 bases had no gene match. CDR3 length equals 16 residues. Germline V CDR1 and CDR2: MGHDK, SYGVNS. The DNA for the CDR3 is TGTGCCAGCAGTGACGTAGCGGGAACAACCAAAAACATTCAGTACTTC. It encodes CASSDVAGTTKNIQYF.

The DNA for the CDR3 is TGTGCCAGCAGTTACTCCACGGGACAATATACGAACACCGGGGAGCTGTTTTTT. Protein sequence: CASSYSTGQYTNTGELFF. This chain links TRBV6-5 with TRBJ2-2; D might be TRBD1 (6 bases). Germline V gene sequence: CDR1 MNHEY, CDR2 SVGAGI. The length of the CDR3 is 18 residues. Trimming stripped 0 bases from V and 0 bases from J, with 14 bases between.

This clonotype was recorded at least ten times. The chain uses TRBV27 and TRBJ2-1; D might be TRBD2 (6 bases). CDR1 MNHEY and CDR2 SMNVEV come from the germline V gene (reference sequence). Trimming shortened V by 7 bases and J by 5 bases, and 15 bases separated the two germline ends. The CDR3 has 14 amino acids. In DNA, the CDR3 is TGTGCCAGCAAGATCGGGACTCCCAACAATGAGCAGTTCTTC. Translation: CASKIGTPNNEQFF.

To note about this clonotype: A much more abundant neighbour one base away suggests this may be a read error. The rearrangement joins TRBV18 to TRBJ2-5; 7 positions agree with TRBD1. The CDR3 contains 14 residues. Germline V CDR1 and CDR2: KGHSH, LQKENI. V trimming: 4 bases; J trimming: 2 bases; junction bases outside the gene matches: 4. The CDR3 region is CASSRGRGQETQYF. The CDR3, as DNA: TGTGCCAGCTCACGGGGCAGGGGGCAAGAGACCCAGTACTTC.

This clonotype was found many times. The CDR3 sequence: CASSQQGGTGTQYF. The CDR3 DNA follows: TGTGCCAGCAGCCAACAGGGGGGAACGGGGACCCAGTACTTC. The chain employs TRBV3-1 and TRBJ2-5, with a tentative D call TRBD1 (7 bases). The CDR3 is 14 amino acids. CDR1 is LGHDT, CDR2 YNNKEL, per germline (reference sequence). V lost 2 bases to trimming and J lost 7 bases, with 14 bases between them.

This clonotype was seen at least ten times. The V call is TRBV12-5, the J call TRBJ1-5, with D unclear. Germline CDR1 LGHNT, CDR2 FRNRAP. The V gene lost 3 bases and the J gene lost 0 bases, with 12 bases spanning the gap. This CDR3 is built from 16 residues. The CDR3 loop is CASGFAAAYSNQPQHF. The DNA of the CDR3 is TGTGCTAGTGGTTTCGCGGCAGCTTATAGCAATCAGCCCCAGCATTTT.

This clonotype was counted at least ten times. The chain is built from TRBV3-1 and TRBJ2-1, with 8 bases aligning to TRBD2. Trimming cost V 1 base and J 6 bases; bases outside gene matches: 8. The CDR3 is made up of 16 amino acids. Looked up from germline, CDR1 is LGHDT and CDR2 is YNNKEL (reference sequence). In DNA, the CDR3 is TGTGCCAGCAGCCAAGGGGTGAGCGGGAGTCGCAATGAGCAGTTCTTC. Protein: CASSQGVSGSRNEQFF.

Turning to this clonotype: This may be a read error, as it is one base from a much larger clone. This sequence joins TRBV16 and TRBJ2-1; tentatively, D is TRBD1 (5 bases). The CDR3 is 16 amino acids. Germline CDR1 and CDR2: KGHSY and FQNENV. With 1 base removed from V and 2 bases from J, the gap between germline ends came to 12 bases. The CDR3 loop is CASSQYRQEAYNEQFF. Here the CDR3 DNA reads TGTGCCAGCAGCCAATACAGGCAGGAAGCCTACAATGAGCAGTTCTTC.